The entry below gives a single T cell receptor (beta chain) sequence along with its context. Its target is not known. It was with 60 Vbeta and 13 Jbeta primers that the PCR ran. Clones were sequenced by immunoSEQ multiplex PCR, and TCRdb holds only the in-frame ones, with some missing. The sample lists around 150,000 clones, around 85% occurring once. The sample originates from a study of cytomegalovirus exposure and HLA in healthy donors. General study findings and limits: Through in vitro validation, three CMV-associated chains were shown to be specific for CMV antigens. As was reported, the classifier diagnosed cytomegalovirus status with high specificity and sensitivity. Analysis performed later showed TCR beta chains linked to HLA being more clonally expanded than equally common others.

This clonotype was sampled from a man between 40 and 49 years old in good health and CMV-seronegative. Sample: PBMCs.

The DNA of the CDR3 is TGTGCCAGCAGTCCTAGCGCCGGAGGGGACAATGAGCAGTTCTTC. It translates to CASSPSAGGDNEQFF. This chain links TRBV4-2 with TRBJ2-1; D may be TRBD2 (6 bases). The CDR3 is 15 residues long. V was clipped by 6 bases and J by 5 bases, with 17 bases between them. From germline, CDR1 is LGHNA and CDR2 YNFKEQ.